This TCR beta chain was identified during a study of post-analysis software for immune sequencing data. Overall study findings and caveats: By F measure, strong co-clustering occurred among samples prepared in the same batch. TRBV5-6, TRBV5-1 and TRBV20-1 were among four or five TRBV segments more frequent in patients than controls.

This clonotype has just a few counts. The antigen is not known. The CDR3 is made up of 12 amino acids. The germline V gene has CDR1 DFQATT and CDR2 SNEGSKA (reference sequence). V lost 6 bases to trimming and J lost 2 bases, with 8 bases between them. Incorporated into the TCR beta cDNA libraries were unique molecular identifiers, which served to reduce PCR and sequencing biases. TCRdb reprocessed the PCR reads with MiXCR, giving one entry per CDR3 protein. This sample has hundreds of thousands of distinct CDR3 sequences, with about 32% found just once. The chain is built from TRBV20-1 and TRBJ2-1, with D possibly called TRBD1 or TRBD2 (5 bases each). The sequence was collected from a girl under 18 with multiple sclerosis. Sample: blood. The CDR3 DNA reads as TGCAGTGCCTGGGGACCCTACAATGAGCAGTTCTTC. This gives the protein CSAWGPYNEQFF.